These 29 T cell receptor beta chains share one sample of origin, sequenced in a study of siplizumab effects on memory and regulatory T cells. Measured with immunoSEQ multiplex PCR; TCRdb has only the in-frame clones, and not every one. The table shows more than 60,000 clones, with 93% occurring only once. Sequenced input: CD8+ T cells sorted from blood. Receptors originate from a human donor in good health.

The gene calls are TRBV27 and TRBJ2-7; D is uncertain. The CDR3 covers 13 residues. Germline values: CDR1 MNHEY, CDR2 SMNVEV (reference sequence). Trimming pared 2 bases from V and 3 bases from J, leaving 8 bases between. CDR3 in DNA: TGTGCCAGCAGTTTAAGGCTGAACTACGAGCAGTACTTC. Encoded protein: CASSLRLNYEQYF.

The chain combines TRBV19 with TRBJ2-1, with D tentatively TRBD1 (6 bases). The CDR3 consists of 20 residues. Between the trimmed V and J ends, which lost 0 bases and 7 bases, there was a span of 28 bases. Germline V gene lookup returns CDR1 LNHDA and CDR2 SQIVND (reference sequence). CDR3 loop: CASSIDSGTPYTNPTNEQFF. The CDR3 DNA reads TGTGCCAGTAGTATAGATTCCGGGACACCGTACACCAACCCTACAAATGAGCAGTTCTTC.

The CDR3 nucleotides are TGTGCCAGCAGCCTTGCGGGGGGCGCCAGGTCTGCTGCGCTTAACTATGGCTACACCTTC. Residues: CASSLAGGARSAALNYGYTF. The rearrangement joins TRBV7-8 to TRBJ1-2; maybe TRBD1 (6 bases). Trimming stripped 5 bases from V and 1 base from J, with 29 bases between. Germline-derived CDR1 and CDR2 are SGHVS and FQNEAQ. This CDR3 has 20 amino acids.

This clone was counted between two and nine times. The rearrangement joins TRBV6-6 to TRBJ2-3; 9 bases align to TRBD2. The V segment lost 4 bases and the J segment 3 bases; nucleotides outside the gene matches: 2. Germline V gene lookup returns CDR1 MNHNY and CDR2 SVGAGI (reference sequence). The CDR3 spans 14 residues. The DNA of the CDR3 is TGTGCCAGCAGTTCTAGCGGGGCGACAGATACGCAGTATTTT. Translated: CASSSSGATDTQYF.

This chain links TRBV7-9 with TRBJ1-2; D uncertain. Germline-derived CDR1 and CDR2 are SEHNR and FQNEAQ (reference sequence). The germline V and J ends were trimmed by 1 base and 2 bases, with 14 bases remaining between them. The CDR3 runs to 16 residues. CDR3 in DNA: TGTGCCAGCAGCTTAGATTACGGAGACAAGAACTATGGCTACACCTTC. It is translated as CASSLDYGDKNYGYTF.

This chain links TRBV19 with TRBJ2-7; unclear D gene. In germline, CDR1 is LNHDA, CDR2 SQIVND (reference sequence). CDR3 size: 14 residues. V was shortened by 5 bases and J by 2 bases, with 13 bases between the two germline ends. CDR3 nucleotide sequence: TGTGCCAGTAGTTCCCGGACGGGTCCCTACGAGCAGTACTTC. Encoded protein: CASSSRTGPYEQYF.

CDR3 DNA sequence: TGTGCCAGCATCCCCCCTGAAAGGGAAAAACTGTTTTTT. The encoded protein is CASIPPEREKLFF. This chain links TRBV27 with TRBJ1-4, with D unclear. Germline V gene lookup returns CDR1 MNHEY and CDR2 SMNVEV (reference sequence). Trimming stripped 7 bases from V and 8 bases from J, with 14 bases between. This CDR3 is 13 amino acids long.

This chain connects TRBV25-1 to TRBJ1-1, with D perhaps matching TRBD1 (6 bases). The CDR3 totals 12 residues. Looked up from germline, CDR1 is MGHDK and CDR2 is SYGVNS. The V gene lost 7 bases and the J gene lost 5 bases, with 11 bases spanning the gap. The chain's CDR3 is CASTDQGTEAFF. CDR3 DNA sequence: TGTGCCAGCACGGACCAGGGGACTGAAGCTTTCTTT.

This chain joins TRBV10-3 and TRBJ2-1; 10 bases are a match to TRBD2. This CDR3 is 13 amino acids long. The ends lost 10 bases at V and 7 bases at J; junction bases unmatched: 7. CDR1 ENHRY and CDR2 SYGVKD come from the germline V gene. CDR3 region: CATSGGAVNEQFF. The CDR3 bases are TGTGCCACCAGCGGGGGGGCAGTTAATGAGCAGTTCTTC.

The genes are TRBV5-4 and TRBJ2-2; no definite D call. V gave up 4 bases and J gave up 6 bases, with 13 bases separating them. Per germline, CDR1 SGHNT and CDR2 YYREEE (reference sequence). This CDR3 contains 14 residues. CDR3 sequence: CASSLPLSPGELFF. The CDR3 DNA reads TGTGCCAGCAGCCTACCGCTGTCCCCCGGGGAGCTGTTTTTT.

This clone appeared once. The chain combines TRBV13 with TRBJ1-1; D not certain. V gave up 5 bases and J gave up 7 bases, with 11 bases separating them. Germline V CDR1 and CDR2: PRHDT, FYEKMQ (reference sequence). The CDR3 sequence is 12 residues long. CDR3 region: CASSRELYEAFF. In DNA, the CDR3 is TGTGCCAGCAGCCGGGAGCTCTATGAAGCTTTCTTT.

This chain connects TRBV27 to TRBJ1-1; 7 bases match TRBD1. Germline trimming cut 5 bases from V and 4 bases from J; bases unmatched to any gene: 7. Germline lookup yields CDR1 MNHEY and CDR2 SMNVEV (reference sequence). The CDR3 loop spans 14 amino acids. The CDR3 region is CASSPQGGSTEAFF. The CDR3 nucleotides are TGTGCCAGCAGTCCCCAAGGGGGCAGCACTGAAGCTTTCTTT.

A word on this clone: Other DNA sequences from this sample encode an identical CDR3 as well. The gene calls are TRBV9 and TRBJ1-1; D is possibly TRBD1 (5 bases). This CDR3 spans 13 amino acids. The germline CDR1 and CDR2 sequences are SGDLS and YYNGEE. V gave up 4 bases and J gave up 4 bases, with 11 bases separating them. The CDR3 bases are TGTGCCAGCAGCCTCGGGGGAGGCACTGAAGCTTTCTTT. Translating gives CASSLGGGTEAFF.

This rearrangement joins TRBV28 to TRBJ1-1; a weak D match, TRBD1 (6 bases). Trimming pared 6 bases from V and 4 bases from J, leaving 21 bases between. The CDR3 is 16 residues long. The germline CDR1 and CDR2 sequences are MDHEN and SYDVKM. The CDR3 spells CASSRLNRDLGTEAFF. The CDR3 DNA follows: TGTGCCAGCAGCAGATTAAACAGGGACTTGGGCACTGAAGCTTTCTTT.

This chain links TRBV6-1 with TRBJ1-2; 11 nucleotides line up with TRBD1. The CDR3 runs 14 residues. V was pared by 7 bases and J by 8 bases, with 9 bases of the junction left unmatched. Germline V CDR1 and CDR2: MNHNS, SASEGT. The CDR3 DNA follows: TGTGCCAGCACCAACGGACAGGGGGCGCAGGGCTACACCTTC. It specifies CASTNGQGAQGYTF.

The chain is built from TRBV19 and TRBJ2-1; D gene unclear. The CDR3 sequence is 15 residues long. CDR1 LNHDA and CDR2 SQIVND come from the germline V gene (reference sequence). The ends were cut back, 4 bases at V and 5 bases at J, with 15 bases in the middle. The CDR3 spells CASSNTVVLNNEQFF. In nucleotides, the CDR3 is TGTGCCAGTAGTAATACAGTGGTTTTAAACAATGAGCAGTTCTTC.

In this sample, this clone turned up once. The CDR3 DNA sequence: TGTGCCAGCAGTTATTTAGGGCCCGGTGCGGTCACTGAAGCTTTCTTT. Translating it yields CASSYLGPGAVTEAFF. The J gene is TRBJ1-1, the V gene TRBV7-8, with D uncertain. This CDR3 is built from 16 residues. The germline V gene has CDR1 SGHVS and CDR2 FQNEAQ. Trimming shortened V by 6 bases and J by 4 bases, and 21 bases separated the two germline ends.

This clone showed up just once. The J gene is TRBJ1-4, the V gene TRBV29-1; 7 bases match TRBD1. CDR1 is SQVTM, CDR2 ANQGSEA, per germline. Trimming took 6 bases from V and 13 from J; bases not matched to a gene: 17. The CDR3 has 14 residues. This CDR3 reads CSVRTGTESGILFF. CDR3 in DNA: TGCAGCGTGAGAACCGGGACAGAAAGCGGAATACTGTTTTTT.

The V gene is TRBV4-3, the J gene TRBJ2-2, with D possibly called TRBD1 or TRBD2 (5 bases each). This CDR3 is built from 14 residues. CDR1 and CDR2 from the germline V gene are LGHNA and YSLEER. V was shortened by 1 base and J by 8 bases, with 11 bases between the two germline ends. This CDR3 reads CASSQGRGAGELFF. The CDR3 nucleotides read TGCGCCAGCAGCCAAGGGCGAGGGGCTGGGGAGCTGTTTTTT.

The chain employs TRBV9 and TRBJ2-3, with D perhaps matching TRBD2 (6 bases). The germline CDR1 and CDR2 sequences are SGDLS and YYNGEE. V dropped 7 bases and J dropped 6 bases, with 21 bases sitting between them. This CDR3 contains 15 residues. The CDR3 DNA reads TGTGCCAGCGCGGGGCGGGGCCCGCGCGTCGATACGCAGTATTTT. This gives the protein CASAGRGPRVDTQYF. The entire variable domain, with the rest obtained from reference TRBV9 and TRBJ2-3, is as follows: DSGVTQTPKHLITATGQRVTLRCSPRSGDLSVYWYQQSLDQGLQFLIQYYNGEERAKGNILERFSAQQFPDLHSELNLSSLELGDSALYFCASAGRGPRVDTQYFGPGTRLTVL.

About this clone itself: Other DNA sequences in the sample encode the same CDR3. The chain recombines TRBV11-3 with TRBJ2-1; a weak D match, TRBD2 (7 bases). The germline V gene encodes CDR1 SGHNT and CDR2 YENEEA. This CDR3 comprises 13 residues. V shed 3 bases and J shed 6 bases, with 9 bases lying between them. The CDR3 protein is CASSLRGGNEQFF. CDR3 in DNA: TGTGCCAGCAGCTTGAGGGGGGGCAATGAGCAGTTCTTC.

This sequence joins TRBV19 and TRBJ2-1, with TRBD2 matching 7 bases. The V and J ends lost 7 bases and 8 bases, in that order; junction bases with no gene match: 8. Germline V gene data show CDR1 as LNHDA and CDR2 as SQIVND (reference sequence). CDR3 length: 13 amino acids. CDR3 DNA sequence: TGTGCCAGTACATCGGGGGGAGCGGATGAGCAGTTCTTC. Translated, it gives CASTSGGADEQFF.

This chain uses TRBV5-4 with TRBJ2-7, with D possibly TRBD1 on 5 matching bases. The CDR3 is made up of 12 amino acids. Looked up from germline, CDR1 is SGHNT and CDR2 is YYREEE (reference sequence). V was pared by 4 bases and J by 3 bases, with 8 bases between. The CDR3 region has the DNA TGTGCCAGCAGCAGGGGTGTCTACGAGCAGTACTTC. This encodes CASSRGVYEQYF.

The chain joins TRBV4-1 to TRBJ2-1; 7 bases fit TRBD1. Trimming cost V 3 bases and J 8 bases; bases outside gene matches: 1. Germline V lookup: CDR1 MGHRA, CDR2 YSYEKL. This CDR3 is 12 amino acids long. The CDR3 is CASSHQGDEQFF. CDR3 nucleotide sequence: TGCGCCAGCAGCCATCAGGGGGATGAGCAGTTCTTC.

V and J are TRBV28 and TRBJ1-5; D is unresolved. The CDR3 contains 14 residues. Germline values: CDR1 MDHEN, CDR2 SYDVKM. The germline V and J ends were trimmed by 3 bases and 4 bases, with 10 bases remaining between them. The CDR3 protein is CASSFSPRNQPQHF. Written as DNA, the CDR3 is TGTGCCAGCAGTTTCAGTCCCCGGAATCAGCCCCAGCATTTT. The whole variable domain, remainder taken from reference TRBV28 and TRBJ1-5, is DVKVTQSSRYLVKRTGEKVFLECVQDMDHENMFWYRQDPGLGLRLIYFSYDVKMKEKGDIPEGYSVSREKKERFSLILESASTNQTSMYLCASSFSPRNQPQHFGDGTRLSIL.

This chain connects TRBV7-9 to TRBJ2-5; D gene uncertain. This CDR3 has 14 amino acids. The V gene's germline CDR1 is SEHNR and CDR2 FQNEAQ (reference sequence). V lost 5 bases and J lost 0, with 10 bases in between. The CDR3 protein is CASSPDGYQETQYF. CDR3 DNA sequence: TGTGCCAGCAGCCCGGACGGCTACCAAGAGACCCAGTACTTC. Variable domain in full (rest from reference TRBV7-9 and TRBJ2-5): DTGVSQNPRHKITKRGQNVTFRCDPISEHNRLYWYRQTLGQGPEFLTYFQNEAQLEKSRLLSDRFSAERPKGSFSTLEIQRTEQGDSAMYLCASSPDGYQETQYFGPGTRLLVL.

This chain connects TRBV2 to TRBJ2-5, with 7 bases identical to TRBD2. J lost 0 bases, V lost 9 bases, and 13 bases had no gene match. The CDR3 runs 16 residues. Germline V CDR1 and CDR2: SNHLY, FYNNEI. This CDR3 reads CASSLPAGSDQETQYF. In DNA form, the CDR3 reads TGTGCCAGTTCCTTGCCAGCGGGGAGTGACCAAGAGACCCAGTACTTC.

The genes are TRBV5-1 and TRBJ2-1; maybe TRBD1 (6 bases). V lost 5 bases, J lost 3 bases, and 12 bases lay in between. From germline, CDR1 is SGHRS and CDR2 YFSETQ. The CDR3 is 14 residues long. CDR3 sequence (DNA): TGCGCCAGCAGTGAACTACAGGGCTACAATGAGCAGTTCTTC. Translated, it gives CASSELQGYNEQFF.

The CDR3 loop reads CASSQDSAGDSYEQYF. CDR3 nucleotide sequence: TGCGCCAGCAGCCAAGATAGCGCGGGGGACTCCTACGAGCAGTACTTC. This rearrangement joins TRBV4-3 to TRBJ2-7; TRBD2 agrees at 7 bases. Trimming cost V 0 bases and J 0 bases; bases outside gene matches: 5. The germline gives CDR1 LGHNA, CDR2 YSLEER. CDR3 length equals 16 residues.